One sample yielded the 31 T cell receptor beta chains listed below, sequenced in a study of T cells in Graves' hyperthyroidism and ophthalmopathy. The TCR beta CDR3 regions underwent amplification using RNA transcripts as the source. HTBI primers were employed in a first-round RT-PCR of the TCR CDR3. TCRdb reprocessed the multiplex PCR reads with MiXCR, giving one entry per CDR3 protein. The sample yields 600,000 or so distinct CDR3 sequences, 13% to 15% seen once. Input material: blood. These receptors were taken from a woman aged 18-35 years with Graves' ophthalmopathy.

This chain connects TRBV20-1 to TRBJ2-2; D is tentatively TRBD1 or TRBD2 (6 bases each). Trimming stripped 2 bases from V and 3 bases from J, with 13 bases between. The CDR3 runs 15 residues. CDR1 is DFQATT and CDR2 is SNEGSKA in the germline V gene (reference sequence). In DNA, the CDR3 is TGCAGTGCTAGATCCGGGGGCCTGTACACCGGGGAGCTGTTTTTT. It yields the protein CSARSGGLYTGELFF.

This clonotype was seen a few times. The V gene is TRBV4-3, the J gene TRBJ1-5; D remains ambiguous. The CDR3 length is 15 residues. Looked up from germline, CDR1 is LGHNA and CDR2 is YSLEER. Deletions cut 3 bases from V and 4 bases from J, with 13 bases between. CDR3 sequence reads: CASSQTDGQNQPQHF. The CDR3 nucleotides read TGCGCCAGCAGCCAGACGGACGGTCAAAATCAGCCCCAGCATTTT.

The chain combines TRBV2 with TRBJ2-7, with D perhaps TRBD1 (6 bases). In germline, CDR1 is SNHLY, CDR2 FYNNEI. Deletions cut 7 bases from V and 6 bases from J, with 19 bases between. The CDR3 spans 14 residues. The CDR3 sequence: CASMQGSVSGEQYF. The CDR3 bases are TGTGCCAGCATGCAGGGGTCGGTTAGTGGCGAGCAGTACTTC.

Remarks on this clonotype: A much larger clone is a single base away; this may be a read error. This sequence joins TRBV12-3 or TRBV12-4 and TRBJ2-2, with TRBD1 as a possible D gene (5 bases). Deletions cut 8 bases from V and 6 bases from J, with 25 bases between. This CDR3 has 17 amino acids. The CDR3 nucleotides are TGTGCCAGCGGCCCGGAGCAGGGTGTATTATCGTCCGGGGAGCTGTTTTTT. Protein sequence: CASGPEQGVLSSGELFF.

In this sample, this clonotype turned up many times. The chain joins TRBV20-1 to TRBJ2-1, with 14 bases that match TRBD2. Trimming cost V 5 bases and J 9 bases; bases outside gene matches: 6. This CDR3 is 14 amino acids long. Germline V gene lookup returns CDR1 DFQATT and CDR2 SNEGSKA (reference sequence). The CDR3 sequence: CSAEGLAGDGEQFF. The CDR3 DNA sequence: TGCAGTGCTGAGGGACTAGCGGGAGACGGTGAGCAGTTCTTC.

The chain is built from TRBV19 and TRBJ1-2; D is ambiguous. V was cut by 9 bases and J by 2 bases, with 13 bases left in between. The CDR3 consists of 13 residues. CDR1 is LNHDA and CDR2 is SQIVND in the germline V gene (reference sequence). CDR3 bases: TGTGCCAGCACCCGAGGGATGAACTATGGCTACACCTTC. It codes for CASTRGMNYGYTF. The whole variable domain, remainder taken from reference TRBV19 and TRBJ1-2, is DGGITQSPKYLFRKEGQNVTLSCEQNLNHDAMYWYRQDPGQGLRLIYYSQIVNDFQKGDIAEGYSVSREKKESFPLTVTSAQKNPTAFYLCASTRGMNYGYTFGSGTRLTVV.

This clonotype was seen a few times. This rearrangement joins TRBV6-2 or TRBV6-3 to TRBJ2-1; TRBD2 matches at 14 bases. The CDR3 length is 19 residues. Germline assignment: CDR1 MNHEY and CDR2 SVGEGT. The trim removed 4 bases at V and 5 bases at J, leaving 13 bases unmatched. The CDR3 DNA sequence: TGTGCCAGCAGTTCCCTCCCTCGGGGACTAGCGGGAGCTAACAATGAGCAGTTCTTC. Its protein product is CASSSLPRGLAGANNEQFF.

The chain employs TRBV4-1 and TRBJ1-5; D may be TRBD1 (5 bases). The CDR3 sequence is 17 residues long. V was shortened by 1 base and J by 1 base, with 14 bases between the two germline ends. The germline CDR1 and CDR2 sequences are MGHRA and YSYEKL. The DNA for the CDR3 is TGCGCCAGCAGCCAAGTTCCCCACCGGGACAGCAATCAGCCCCAGCATTTT. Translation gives CASSQVPHRDSNQPQHF.

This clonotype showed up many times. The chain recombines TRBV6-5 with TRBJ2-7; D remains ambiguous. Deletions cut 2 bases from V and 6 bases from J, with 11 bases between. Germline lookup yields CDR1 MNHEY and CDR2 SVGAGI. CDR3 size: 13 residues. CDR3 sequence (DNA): TGTGCCAGCAGTTACAGGGTGGGGTTCGAGCAGTACTTC. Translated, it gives CASSYRVGFEQYF.

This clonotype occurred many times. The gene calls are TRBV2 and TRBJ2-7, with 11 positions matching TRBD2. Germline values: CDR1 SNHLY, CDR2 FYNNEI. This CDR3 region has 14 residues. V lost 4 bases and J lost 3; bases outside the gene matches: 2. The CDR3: CASSGLAGNYEQYF. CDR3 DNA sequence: TGTGCCAGCAGTGGACTAGCGGGAAACTACGAGCAGTACTTC.

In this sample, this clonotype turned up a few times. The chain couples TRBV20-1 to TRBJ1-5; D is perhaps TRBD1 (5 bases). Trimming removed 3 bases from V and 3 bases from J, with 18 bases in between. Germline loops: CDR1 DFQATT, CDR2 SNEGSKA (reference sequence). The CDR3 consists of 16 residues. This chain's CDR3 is CSARPIGGAFNQPQHF. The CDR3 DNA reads TGCAGTGCTAGGCCAATAGGAGGGGCCTTCAATCAGCCCCAGCATTTT.

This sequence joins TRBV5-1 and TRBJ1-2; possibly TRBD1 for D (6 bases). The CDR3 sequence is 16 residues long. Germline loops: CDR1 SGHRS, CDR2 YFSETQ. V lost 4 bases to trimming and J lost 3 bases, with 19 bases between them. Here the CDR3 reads CASSEQGHPLDYGYTF. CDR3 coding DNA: TGCGCCAGCAGCGAACAGGGCCACCCCCTCGACTATGGCTACACCTTC.

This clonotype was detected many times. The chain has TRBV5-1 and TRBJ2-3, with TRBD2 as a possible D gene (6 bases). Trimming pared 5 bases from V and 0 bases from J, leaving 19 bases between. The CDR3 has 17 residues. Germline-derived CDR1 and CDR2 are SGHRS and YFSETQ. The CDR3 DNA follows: TGCGCCAGCAGTCGAAATCCTAGGGGAGGTAGCACAGATACGCAGTATTTT. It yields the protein CASSRNPRGGSTDTQYF.

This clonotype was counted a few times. The CDR3 sequence is CASRKRDSGELFF. The CDR3 nucleotides are TGTGCCAGTAGGAAGCGGGACTCCGGGGAGCTGTTTTTT. This chain links TRBV19 with TRBJ2-2; 7 bases line up with TRBD2. This CDR3 has 13 residues. Germline V gene lookup returns CDR1 LNHDA and CDR2 SQIVND (reference sequence). Trimming cost V 6 bases and J 6 bases; bases outside gene matches: 4.

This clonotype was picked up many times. CDR3 loop: CASSPKGSSYNEQFF. The CDR3 DNA follows: TGTGCCAGCAGCCCCAAGGGGAGCTCCTACAATGAGCAGTTCTTC. V and J are TRBV7-2 and TRBJ2-1; either TRBD1 or TRBD2 may supply D (5 bases each). V was clipped by 5 bases and J by 0 bases, with 11 bases between them. Germline CDR1 SGHTA, CDR2 FQGNSA. The CDR3 sequence is 15 residues long.

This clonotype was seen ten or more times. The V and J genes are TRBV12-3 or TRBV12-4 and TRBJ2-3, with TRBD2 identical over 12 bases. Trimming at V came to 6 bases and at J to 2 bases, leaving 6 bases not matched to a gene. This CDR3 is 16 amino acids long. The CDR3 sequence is CASSSRTSGVTDTQYF. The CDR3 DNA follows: TGTGCCAGCAGCTCCCGGACTAGCGGGGTCACAGATACGCAGTATTTT.

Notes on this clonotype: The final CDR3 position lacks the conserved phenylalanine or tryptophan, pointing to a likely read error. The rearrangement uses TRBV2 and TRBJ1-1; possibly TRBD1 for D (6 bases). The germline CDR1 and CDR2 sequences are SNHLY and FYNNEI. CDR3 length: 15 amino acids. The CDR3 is CASGEHMPGDTEAFL. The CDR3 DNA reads TGTGCCAGCGGTGAACATATGCCAGGGGACACTGAAGCTTTCCTT.

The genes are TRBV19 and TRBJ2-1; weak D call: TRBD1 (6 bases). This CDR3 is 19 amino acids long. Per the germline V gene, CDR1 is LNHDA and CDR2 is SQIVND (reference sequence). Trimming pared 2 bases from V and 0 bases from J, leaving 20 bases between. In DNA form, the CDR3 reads TGTGCCAGTAGTATAATGTGGGGTCCAGGGGCCAGCTCCTACAATGAGCAGTTCTTC. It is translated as CASSIMWGPGASSYNEQFF.

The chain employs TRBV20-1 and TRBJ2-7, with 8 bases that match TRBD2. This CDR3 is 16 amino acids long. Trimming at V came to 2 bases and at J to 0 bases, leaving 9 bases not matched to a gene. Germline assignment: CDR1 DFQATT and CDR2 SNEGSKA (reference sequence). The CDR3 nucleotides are TGCAGTGCTAGACTATACTCGAGCGGGAGCTCCTACGAGCAGTACTTC. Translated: CSARLYSSGSSYEQYF.

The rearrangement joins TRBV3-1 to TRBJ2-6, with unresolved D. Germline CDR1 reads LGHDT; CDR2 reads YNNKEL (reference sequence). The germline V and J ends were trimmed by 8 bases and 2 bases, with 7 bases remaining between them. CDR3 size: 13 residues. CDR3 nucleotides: TGTGCCAGCGGCCCCCCTGGGGCCAACGTCCTGACTTTC. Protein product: CASGPPGANVLTF.

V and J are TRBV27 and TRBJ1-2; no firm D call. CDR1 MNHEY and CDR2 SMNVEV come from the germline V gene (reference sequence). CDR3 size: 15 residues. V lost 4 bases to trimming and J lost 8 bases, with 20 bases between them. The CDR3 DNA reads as TGTGCCAGCAGTTCCCTTCCCTTAAAGGGATGGGGCTACACCTTC. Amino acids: CASSSLPLKGWGYTF.

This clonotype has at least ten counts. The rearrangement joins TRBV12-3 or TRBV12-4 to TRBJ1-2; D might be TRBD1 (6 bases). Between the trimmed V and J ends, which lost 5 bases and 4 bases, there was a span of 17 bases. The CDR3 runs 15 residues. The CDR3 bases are TGTGCCAGCAGTGGAGAGACAGGAACGGGCTATGGCTACACCTTC. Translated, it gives CASSGETGTGYGYTF.

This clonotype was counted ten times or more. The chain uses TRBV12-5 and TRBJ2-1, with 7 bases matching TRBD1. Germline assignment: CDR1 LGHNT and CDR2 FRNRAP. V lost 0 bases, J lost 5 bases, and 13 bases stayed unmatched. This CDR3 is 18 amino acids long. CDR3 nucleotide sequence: TGTGCTAGTGGTTTGGTACTCGGACCACCGGGACAGAACAATGAGCAGTTCTTC. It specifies CASGLVLGPPGQNNEQFF.

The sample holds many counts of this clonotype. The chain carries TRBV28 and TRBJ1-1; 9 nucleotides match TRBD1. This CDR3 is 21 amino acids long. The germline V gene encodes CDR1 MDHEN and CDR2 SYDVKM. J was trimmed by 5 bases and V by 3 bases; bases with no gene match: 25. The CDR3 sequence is CASSFKGTGRIYVKLRTEAFF. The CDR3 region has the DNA TGTGCCAGCAGTTTTAAAGGGACAGGGAGGATTTATGTGAAATTGCGGACTGAAGCTTTCTTT.

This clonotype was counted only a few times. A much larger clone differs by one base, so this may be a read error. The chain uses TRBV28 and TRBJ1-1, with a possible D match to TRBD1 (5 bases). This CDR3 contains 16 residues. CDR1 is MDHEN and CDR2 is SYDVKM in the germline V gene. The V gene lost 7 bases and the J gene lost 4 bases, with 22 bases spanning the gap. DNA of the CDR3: TGTGCCAGCACCCCCCGGGACTGGGGAAGGAGCACTGAAGCTTTCTTT. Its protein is CASTPRDWGRSTEAFF.

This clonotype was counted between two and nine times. CDR3 protein: CASSWEGQGVYEQYF. CDR3 bases: TGTGCCAGCAGCTGGGAGGGACAGGGGGTCTACGAGCAGTACTTC. The rearrangement joins TRBV5-5 to TRBJ2-7; 11 bases align to TRBD1. Germline CDR1 is SGHKS and CDR2 is YYEKEE (reference sequence). The V and J ends lost 3 bases and 3 bases, in that order; junction bases with no gene match: 5. This CDR3 has 15 amino acids.

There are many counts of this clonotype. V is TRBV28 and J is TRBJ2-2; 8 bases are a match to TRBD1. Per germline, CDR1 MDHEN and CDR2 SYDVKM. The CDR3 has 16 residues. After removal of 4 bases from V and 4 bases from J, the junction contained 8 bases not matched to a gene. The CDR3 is CASSSPGGAGTGELFF. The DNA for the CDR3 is TGTGCCAGCAGTTCCCCAGGGGGCGCGGGCACCGGGGAGCTGTTTTTT.

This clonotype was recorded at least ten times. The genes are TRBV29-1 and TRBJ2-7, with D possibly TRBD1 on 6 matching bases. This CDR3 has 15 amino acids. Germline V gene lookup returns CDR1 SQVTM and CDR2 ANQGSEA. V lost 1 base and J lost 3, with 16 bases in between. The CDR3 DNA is TGCAGCGTTGAAGGACTCAAAGGGGGATACTACGAGCAGTACTTC. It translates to CSVEGLKGGYYEQYF.

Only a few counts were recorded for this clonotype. CDR3 loop: CASSYIGGYGYTF. In DNA, the CDR3 is TGTGCCAGCAGTTACATAGGGGGCTATGGCTACACCTTC. The chain combines TRBV6-6 with TRBJ1-2; a weak D match, TRBD1 (6 bases). The CDR3 loop spans 13 amino acids. The germline V gene has CDR1 MNHNY and CDR2 SVGAGI (reference sequence). Trimming removed 2 bases from V and 4 bases from J, with 8 bases in between.

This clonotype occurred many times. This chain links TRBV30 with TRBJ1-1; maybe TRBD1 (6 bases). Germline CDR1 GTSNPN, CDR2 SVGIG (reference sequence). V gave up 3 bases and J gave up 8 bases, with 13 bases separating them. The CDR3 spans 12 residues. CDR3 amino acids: CAWSKQGAEAFF. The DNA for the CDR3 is TGTGCCTGGAGCAAACAGGGAGCAGAAGCTTTCTTT. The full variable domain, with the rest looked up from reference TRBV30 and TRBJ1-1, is SQTIHQWPATLVQPVGSPLSLECTVEGTSNPNLYWYRQAAGRGLQLLFYSVGIGQISSEVPQNLSASRPQDRQFILSSKKLLLSDSGFYLCAWSKQGAEAFFGQGTRLTVV.

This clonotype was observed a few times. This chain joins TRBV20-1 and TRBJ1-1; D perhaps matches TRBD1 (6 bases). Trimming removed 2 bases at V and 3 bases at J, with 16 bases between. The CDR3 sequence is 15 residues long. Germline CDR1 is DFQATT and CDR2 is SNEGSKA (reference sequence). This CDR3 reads CSARLLTGSDTEAFF. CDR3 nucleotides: TGCAGTGCTAGACTTCTAACAGGGTCCGACACTGAAGCTTTCTTT.